Presented here are 11 T cell receptor beta chains from one specimen sequenced in a study of shared clonotypes between healthy human individuals. Naive CD8 cells were CD45RO-negative, positively selected for CCR7, excluding terminally differentiated effector memory CD45RA+ cells. Only in-frame clones appear in the TCRdb table, and some are missing; sequencing was by immunoSEQ multiplex PCR. The sample gives hundreds of thousands of clones, around 95% of which show up once; less than 0.13% is in the top ten. The specimen sequenced was naive CD8+ T cells sorted from blood. The receptor source for this set is a woman between 25 and 40 years old in good health.

V and J are TRBV27 and TRBJ2-3; 7 positions match TRBD2. This CDR3 comprises 14 residues. The germline V gene encodes CDR1 MNHEY and CDR2 SMNVEV (reference sequence). Losses at the gene ends were 4 bases for V and 3 bases for J; bases not matched to a gene: 4. The CDR3, as DNA: TGTGCCAGCAGTTACGCGGGGGTGACAGATACGCAGTATTTT. Protein: CASSYAGVTDTQYF.

This clone was detected once. V gene TRBV19 combines with J gene TRBJ1-2; D remains ambiguous. Germline CDR1 is LNHDA and CDR2 is SQIVND (reference sequence). V lost 3 bases to trimming and J lost 5 bases, with 16 bases between them. The CDR3 is 15 amino acids. The DNA of the CDR3 is TGTGCCAGTAGTATCGGGCGTAGGCTATCATATGGCTACACCTTC. Its protein product is CASSIGRRLSYGYTF.

This rearrangement joins TRBV19 to TRBJ2-1; D unclear. Trimming cost V 11 bases and J 6 bases, with 11 bases left between them. This CDR3 spans 11 amino acids. Germline loops: CDR1 LNHDA, CDR2 SQIVND (reference sequence). CDR3 sequence (DNA): TGTGCCGGTTATGTGGGCAATGAGCAGTTCTTC. Amino acids: CAGYVGNEQFF.

Notes on this clone: Other DNA sequences within the sample encode an identical CDR3. V is TRBV4-1 and J is TRBJ2-5; D uncertain. The CDR3 length is 14 residues. Germline CDR1 MGHRA, CDR2 YSYEKL. Between the trimmed V and J ends, which lost 1 base and 2 bases, there was a span of 8 bases. The CDR3: CASSQVGQQETQYF. CDR3 nucleotide sequence: TGCGCCAGCAGCCAAGTAGGGCAGCAAGAGACCCAGTACTTC.

The genes are TRBV5-4 and TRBJ2-7, with D maybe TRBD1 (5 bases). Germline lookup yields CDR1 SGHNT and CDR2 YYREEE (reference sequence). Trimming stripped 1 base from V and 2 bases from J, with 7 bases between. CDR3 length: 13 amino acids. For the CDR3, the DNA is TGTGCCAGCAGCTTGAGGGGCGCCTACGAGCAGTACTTC. Amino acid sequence: CASSLRGAYEQYF.

The rearrangement links TRBV25-1 to TRBJ2-1; D remains ambiguous. Germline lookup yields CDR1 MGHDK and CDR2 SYGVNS. CDR3 length equals 14 residues. V was trimmed by 5 bases and J by 4 bases, leaving 12 bases between them. The CDR3 is CASSLKDGYNEQFF. CDR3 in DNA: TGTGCCAGCAGTTTGAAGGACGGTTACAATGAGCAGTTCTTC.

This clone has only one observation. The chain has TRBV5-6 and TRBJ1-1; 8 positions agree with TRBD1. The CDR3 is 15 residues long. Unmatched junction bases numbered 6, after V lost 2 bases and J lost 3 bases. Looked up from germline, CDR1 is SGHDT and CDR2 is YYEEEE. This CDR3 reads CASSFRDRRDTEAFF. In nucleotides, the CDR3 is TGTGCCAGCAGCTTCCGGGACAGGAGGGACACTGAAGCTTTCTTT.

V usage is TRBV27 and J usage is TRBJ2-7; 8 bases line up with TRBD2. Trimming at V came to 2 bases and at J to 5 bases, leaving 11 bases not matched to a gene. The CDR3 covers 16 residues. The V gene's germline CDR1 is MNHEY and CDR2 SMNVEV (reference sequence). This chain's CDR3 is CASSLRLSGIKNEQYF. CDR3 nucleotides: TGTGCCAGCAGTTTACGTCTTAGCGGGATTAAAAACGAGCAGTACTTC.

The J gene is TRBJ1-1, the V gene TRBV27; 9 bases are a match to TRBD1. Germline-derived CDR1 and CDR2 are MNHEY and SMNVEV (reference sequence). With V trimmed by 8 bases and J by 2 bases, 6 bases remained unmatched. The CDR3 runs 14 residues. This chain's CDR3 is CASAWDRANTEAFF. The CDR3 coding sequence is TGTGCCAGCGCCTGGGACAGGGCCAACACTGAAGCTTTCTTT.

This rearrangement joins TRBV11-2 to TRBJ2-7; TRBD2 matches at 7 bases. Germline CDR1 reads SGHAT; CDR2 reads FQNNGV. This CDR3 has 15 residues. J was trimmed by 0 bases and V by 5 bases; bases with no gene match: 7. CDR3 nucleotide sequence: TGTGCCAGCAGCCCCAAAGCGGGAACCTCCTACGAGCAGTACTTC. Protein: CASSPKAGTSYEQYF.

The chain has TRBV7-3 and TRBJ2-3, with TRBD2 matching 7 bases. Per the germline V gene, CDR1 is SGHTA and CDR2 is FQGTGA. This CDR3 comprises 16 residues. Trimming at V came to 0 bases and at J to 1 base, leaving 4 bases not matched to a gene. The CDR3 sequence: CASSLTGGSGTDTQYF. The CDR3 DNA reads as TGTGCCAGCAGCTTAACCGGCGGGAGTGGCACAGATACGCAGTATTTT.